Many counts were recorded for the clone carrying this TCR beta chain. These data originate in a study of T-cell memory formation after mild COVID-19. Germline V lookup: CDR1 SEHNR, CDR2 FQNEAQ (reference sequence). CDR3 length equals 15 residues. V lost 4 bases and J 6 bases, leaving 19 bases between the germline ends. Each CDR3 protein gets one entry after TCRdb re-called the 5' RACE reads with MiXCR. The sample carries fewer than 400,000 distinct CDR3 sequences, roughly 13% recorded once. The chain recombines TRBV7-9 with TRBJ2-7, with D possibly matching TRBD1 (6 bases). This clonotype originated in a man aged 18 to 35 who had mild COVID-19 (a few samples of this study predate the infection). Cell type and time point are not known. The sample comprised PBMCs or a T cell subset sorted from them (not recorded which). The CDR3 spells CASSSASTGRPEQYV. CDR3 sequence (DNA): TGTGCCAGCAGCTCAGCGTCAACAGGGCGCCCCGAGCAGTACGTC.